A single sample is the source of the 25 T cell receptor beta chains below, sequenced in a study of monozygotic twins with cystic fibrosis. Repertoires were generated with immunoSEQ multiplex PCR, while TCRdb's copy carries only in-frame clones and drops some. The sample records approximately 7,200 clones, 94% being singletons. The sequencing input was blood. The origin of the receptors is a boy aged 2 to 9 with cystic fibrosis.

The chain links TRBV20-1 to TRBJ2-5, with D possibly TRBD2 on 6 matching bases. The CDR3 length is 11 residues. The ends were cut back, 6 bases at V and 9 bases at J, with 14 bases in the middle. Germline V lookup: CDR1 DFQATT, CDR2 SNEGSKA (reference sequence). The CDR3 DNA sequence: TGCAGTGCATTTAGCCCGGGGGCCCAGTACTTC. Its translation: CSAFSPGAQYF.

The J gene is TRBJ2-5, the V gene TRBV7-9, with a weak D call TRBD1 (6 bases). Judging by the DNA end, TRBJ2-7 fits better; the J call may be wrong. The CDR3 extends over 16 amino acids. The germline CDR1 and CDR2 sequences are SEHNR and FQNEAQ (reference sequence). In DNA, the CDR3 is TGTGCCAGCAGCTTAGCGCGGTCACAGGGATCCTACGAGCAGTACTTC. Translation gives CASSLARSQGSYEQYF.

The CDR3 spells CASSLRGQGYSGNTIYF. The DNA for the CDR3 is TGTGCCAGCAGCTTACGGGGACAGGGATACTCTGGAAACACCATATATTTT. The chain uses TRBV7-6 and TRBJ1-3; 9 nucleotides align to TRBD1. This CDR3 has 17 amino acids. The germline V gene has CDR1 SGHVS and CDR2 FNYEAQ. V dropped 2 bases and J dropped 0; count of bases not matched to a gene: 5.

This chain uses TRBV11-3 with TRBJ1-1, with 8 bases lining up with TRBD1. Unmatched junction bases numbered 10, after V lost 5 bases and J lost 5 bases. Per the germline V gene, CDR1 is SGHNT and CDR2 is YENEEA. There are 15 residues in the CDR3. The CDR3 sequence is CASSAAQGVRTEAFF. The CDR3 DNA follows: TGTGCCAGCAGCGCGGCACAGGGGGTAAGAACTGAAGCTTTCTTT.

The CDR3 DNA follows: TGTGCCAGCAGCTTCCGGGACCCCTCCTACGAGCAGTACTTC. Translation gives CASSFRDPSYEQYF. This chain links TRBV5-6 with TRBJ2-7; D assignment may be TRBD1 or TRBD2 (5 bases each). Trimming cost V 2 bases and J 0 bases, with 9 bases left between them. Per germline, CDR1 SGHDT and CDR2 YYEEEE. This CDR3 region has 14 residues.

The chain uses TRBV11-2 and TRBJ2-5; TRBD2 matches at 7 bases. Germline lookup yields CDR1 SGHAT and CDR2 FQNNGV. The CDR3 consists of 16 residues. The J segment lost 3 bases and the V segment lost 1 base, leaving 8 bases of the junction unmatched. The CDR3 nucleotides are TGTGCCAGCAGCTTAGGCTGGACTAGAGGTAAAGAGACCCAGTACTTC. As protein: CASSLGWTRGKETQYF.

The chain couples TRBV7-2 to TRBJ2-5; 13 bases match TRBD2. The CDR3 has 18 amino acids. With V trimmed by 2 bases and J by 0 bases, 6 bases remained unmatched. Germline assignment: CDR1 SGHTA and CDR2 FQGNSA. This CDR3 reads CASSLKLAGGIYQETQYF. In DNA form, the CDR3 reads TGTGCCAGCAGCTTAAAACTAGCGGGGGGGATATACCAAGAGACCCAGTACTTC.

This chain uses TRBV29-1 with TRBJ1-5; D is uncertain. With 5 bases removed from V and 2 bases from J, the gap between germline ends came to 7 bases. This CDR3 spans 12 amino acids. The germline CDR1 and CDR2 sequences are SQVTM and ANQGSEA. CDR3 DNA: TGCAGCGTTAGGCAGGGCAATCAGCCCCAGCATTTT. Translation gives CSVRQGNQPQHF.

This chain uses TRBV19 with TRBJ1-5, with D possibly matching TRBD1 (5 bases). Germline assignment: CDR1 LNHDA and CDR2 SQIVND (reference sequence). The CDR3 has 16 residues. V lost 6 bases and J 6 bases, leaving 21 bases between the germline ends. Here the CDR3 DNA reads TGTGCCAGTAGCCCCACGGGGGGAGAGGTCGGTCAGCCCCAGCATTTT. Translation: CASSPTGGEVGQPQHF.

The V gene is TRBV19, the J gene TRBJ2-2; D unclear. The V and J ends lost 5 bases and 5 bases respectively, with 9 bases between them. Per the germline V gene, CDR1 is LNHDA and CDR2 is SQIVND (reference sequence). The CDR3 is made up of 13 amino acids. CDR3 DNA: TGTGCCAGTAGTGCCGGTGAGACCGGGGAGCTGTTTTTT. Translation: CASSAGETGELFF. Full variable domain (rest looked up from reference TRBV19 and TRBJ2-2): DGGITQSPKYLFRKEGQNVTLSCEQNLNHDAMYWYRQDPGQGLRLIYYSQIVNDFQKGDIAEGYSVSREKKESFPLTVTSAQKNPTAFYLCASSAGETGELFFGEGSRLTVL.

This chain connects TRBV7-2 to TRBJ1-2, with TRBD1 identical over 9 bases. The CDR3 length is 16 residues. Germline CDR1 and CDR2: SGHTA and FQGNSA. After removal of 5 bases from V and 7 bases from J, the junction contained 14 bases not matched to a gene. The CDR3 DNA is TGTGCCAGCAGCATCCAATTCGGGGACAGGGCCCGTGGCTACACCTTC. This translates into CASSIQFGDRARGYTF. Full variable domain (remainder filled in from reference TRBV7-2 and TRBJ1-2): GAGVSQSPSNKVTEKGKDVELRCDPISGHTALYWYRQSLGQGLEFLIYFQGNSAPDKSGLPSDRFSAERTGGSVSTLTIQRTQQEDSAVYLCASSIQFGDRARGYTFGSGTRLTVV.

This CDR3 is CASSYGTSYGYTF. The CDR3 DNA reads as TGTGCCAGCAGTTACGGGACCTCCTATGGCTACACCTTC. The chain links TRBV6-5 to TRBJ1-2; tentatively, D is TRBD1 (5 bases). Germline-derived CDR1 and CDR2 are MNHEY and SVGAGI. Trimming pared 2 bases from V and 4 bases from J, leaving 8 bases between. This CDR3 contains 13 residues.

The chain joins TRBV2 to TRBJ1-2; D remains ambiguous. Trimming left V 6 bases short and J 5 bases short, with 13 bases between. The CDR3 has 13 residues. Germline V lookup: CDR1 SNHLY, CDR2 FYNNEI. The CDR3 bases are TGTGCCAGCAGACTGCGGGAGGGATATGGCTACACCTTC. Translation gives CASRLREGYGYTF.

This chain uses TRBV18 with TRBJ1-1; 7 positions match TRBD1. The V gene end was trimmed by 5 bases and the J gene end by 11 bases; junction bases not matched to a gene: 23. Germline V gives CDR1 KGHSH, CDR2 LQKENI. The length of the CDR3 is 17 residues. CDR3 bases: TGTGCCAGCTCAACCAGGGGCCGAGAGGGGGCGCCAGCTAGGGCTTTCTTT. This sequence encodes CASSTRGREGAPARAFF. Looking up the rest from reference TRBV18 and TRBJ1-1 gives the full variable domain: NAGVMQNPRHLVRRRGQEARLRCSPMKGHSHVYWYRQLPEEGLKFMVYLQKENIIDESGMPKERFSAEFPKEGPSILRIQQVVRGDSAAYFCASSTRGREGAPARAFFGQGTRLTVV.

CDR3 nucleotides: TGTGCCAGCAGCGACCATACAGGGACGAACACTGAAGCTTTCTTT. This encodes CASSDHTGTNTEAFF. The rearrangement links TRBV14 to TRBJ1-1; D may be TRBD1 (6 bases). Per the germline V gene, CDR1 is SGHDN and CDR2 is FVKESK. V lost 5 bases to trimming and J lost 1 base, with 14 bases between them. The length of the CDR3 is 15 residues.

The chain is built from TRBV9 and TRBJ1-1; 7 bases agree with TRBD1. The junction had 1 base not matched to a gene; V was cut back by 0 bases and J by 8 bases. CDR1 and CDR2 from the germline V gene are SGDLS and YYNGEE. The CDR3 consists of 12 residues. DNA for the CDR3: TGTGCCAGCAGCGTAGGACAGGGCGAAGCTTTCTTT. This sequence encodes CASSVGQGEAFF.

This clone was detected only once. The chain recombines TRBV9 with TRBJ2-5; 7 bases match TRBD1. Germline V gene lookup returns CDR1 SGDLS and CDR2 YYNGEE. The CDR3 has 16 residues. V lost 3 bases to trimming and J lost 1 base; unmatched junction nucleotides: 9. CDR3: CASSATGSGFQETQYF. The DNA for the CDR3 is TGTGCCAGCAGCGCGACAGGGTCTGGGTTCCAAGAGACCCAGTACTTC.

The chain combines TRBV9 with TRBJ2-1; 8 bases fit TRBD2. The CDR3 runs 16 residues. Germline V gene data show CDR1 as SGDLS and CDR2 as YYNGEE. The V and J ends lost 0 bases and 2 bases, in that order; junction bases with no gene match: 4. The CDR3 region has the DNA TGTGCCAGCAGCGTAGCTATAGCGGGGCCCTACAATGAGCAGTTCTTC. Protein product: CASSVAIAGPYNEQFF.

The V call is TRBV19, the J call TRBJ2-7; maybe TRBD1 (5 bases). CDR3 length: 13 residues. V dropped 3 bases and J dropped 5 bases, with 11 bases sitting between them. CDR1 and CDR2 from the germline V gene are LNHDA and SQIVND (reference sequence). CDR3 sequence reads: CASSMTVIDEQYF. The CDR3 DNA follows: TGTGCCAGTAGTATGACAGTGATAGACGAGCAGTACTTC.

The chain joins TRBV19 to TRBJ2-5; 9 bases agree with TRBD1. Germline V CDR1 and CDR2: LNHDA, SQIVND (reference sequence). The CDR3 sequence is 16 residues long. Losses at the gene ends were 4 bases for V and 3 bases for J; bases not matched to a gene: 9. The CDR3 coding sequence is TGTGCCAGTAGTACCACAGGGGGCGCGTTGAAAGAGACCCAGTACTTC. Protein product: CASSTTGGALKETQYF.

The chain is built from TRBV19 and TRBJ1-1, with 8 bases fitting TRBD1. This CDR3 contains 14 residues. J lost 3 bases, V lost 5 bases, and 5 bases had no gene match. Germline V gene sequence: CDR1 LNHDA, CDR2 SQIVND (reference sequence). DNA of the CDR3: TGTGCCAGTAGTCCACGGACAGGGTACACTGAAGCTTTCTTT. Translated: CASSPRTGYTEAFF.

CDR3 protein: CASSEGTHSNQPQHF. DNA of the CDR3: TGTGCCAGCAGTGAGGGGACACATAGCAATCAGCCCCAGCATTTT. This sequence joins TRBV25-1 and TRBJ1-5; the D gene is possibly TRBD1 (6 bases). The V gene's germline CDR1 is MGHDK and CDR2 SYGVNS. The CDR3 spans 15 residues. Trimming cost V 3 bases and J 0 bases, with 9 bases left between them.

The genes are TRBV6-5 and TRBJ2-3; D call uncertain. The CDR3 has 14 amino acids. V lost 6 bases to trimming and J lost 0 bases, with 10 bases between them. Germline CDR1 reads MNHEY; CDR2 reads SVGAGI. The chain's CDR3 is CASSRSPSTDTQYF. The CDR3 region has the DNA TGTGCCAGCAGCCGTTCCCCAAGCACAGATACGCAGTATTTT.

This clone was found once. The chain recombines TRBV2 with TRBJ2-1; D is uncertain. Germline V gene sequence: CDR1 SNHLY, CDR2 FYNNEI. This CDR3 contains 13 residues. V shed 8 bases and J shed 3 bases, with 11 bases lying between them. The CDR3 protein is CASLGRNYNEQFF. The DNA for the CDR3 is TGTGCCAGCCTGGGAAGGAACTACAATGAGCAGTTCTTC.

The genes are TRBV14 and TRBJ2-1, with 8 bases lining up with TRBD2. Germline CDR1 is SGHDN and CDR2 is FVKESK. J gave up 3 bases and V 4 bases, and 8 bases lay outside the gene matches. The CDR3 totals 16 residues. DNA for the CDR3: TGTGCCAGCAGCCCGGCGCCGGGACTAGTCTACAATGAGCAGTTCTTC. It specifies CASSPAPGLVYNEQFF.